Following are 28 T cell receptor beta chains from one sample sequenced in a study of graft-versus-host responses after intestinal transplantation. The method was immunoSEQ multiplex PCR; TCRdb's version includes in-frame clones alone and lacks a portion of them. The data show 60,000 or so clones, around 90% seen once. The sequenced sample was PBMCs, obtained around 120 days after intestinal transplantation. The receptor set was obtained from a human patient who received an intestinal transplant, so some T cells may come from the graft donor.

The chain links TRBV7-8 to TRBJ1-6; D may be TRBD1 (6 bases). The V gene lost 4 bases and the J gene lost 6 bases, with 13 bases spanning the gap. The CDR3 has 15 amino acids. The germline V gene encodes CDR1 SGHVS and CDR2 FQNEAQ. Here the CDR3 DNA reads TGTGCCAGCAGCTCCCCGGGACATATTAATTCACCCCTCCACTTT. The encoded protein is CASSSPGHINSPLHF.

The count of this clone is one. The rearrangement uses TRBV6-5 and TRBJ2-1, with no clear D. CDR3 length equals 14 residues. Trimming stripped 6 bases from V and 8 bases from J, with 17 bases between. CDR1 is MNHEY, CDR2 SVGAGI, per germline. The CDR3 DNA follows: TGTGCCAGCAGCTACGGCGGCGATTTCCATGAGCAGTTCTTC. This gives the protein CASSYGGDFHEQFF.

The DNA of the CDR3 is TGTGCCAGCAGCTTAGGCAGGGCCTACGAGCAGTACTTC. Its protein product is CASSLGRAYEQYF. The chain links TRBV7-8 to TRBJ2-7; D is perhaps TRBD1 (5 bases). V was cut by 1 base and J by 2 bases, with 6 bases left in between. The CDR3 totals 13 residues. Germline CDR1 reads SGHVS; CDR2 reads FQNEAQ.

The gene calls are TRBV5-4 and TRBJ1-3; no clear D gene. The germline V gene has CDR1 SGHNT and CDR2 YYREEE (reference sequence). This CDR3 has 13 amino acids. V was clipped by 0 bases and J by 2 bases, with 3 bases between them. The CDR3 loop reads CASSLVPGNTIYF. The CDR3, as DNA: TGTGCCAGCAGCTTGGTCCCTGGAAACACCATATATTTT.

This sequence joins TRBV28 and TRBJ2-5; D is unresolved. Germline CDR1 reads MDHEN; CDR2 reads SYDVKM. This CDR3 has 11 amino acids. Trimming removed 5 bases from V and 1 base from J, with 2 bases in between. In DNA form, the CDR3 reads TGTGCCAGCAGTCGCCAAGAGACCCAGTACTTC. Its protein product is CASSRQETQYF.

V usage is TRBV27 and J usage is TRBJ1-4, with D tentatively TRBD1 (6 bases). CDR3 length: 13 amino acids. V gave up 0 bases and J gave up 12 bases, with 11 bases separating them. The germline V gene has CDR1 MNHEY and CDR2 SMNVEV (reference sequence). CDR3 DNA: TGTGCCAGCAGTTTATCGAGGGGGAGCCAACTGTTTTTT. This gives the protein CASSLSRGSQLFF. Supplemented by reference TRBV27 and TRBJ1-4, the full variable domain reads EAQVTQNPRYLITVTGKKLTVTCSQNMNHEYMSWYRQDPGLGLRQIYYSMNVEVTDKGDVPEGYKVSRKEKRNFPLILESPSPNQTSLYFCASSLSRGSQLFFGSGTQLSVL.

CDR3 amino acids: CASSQERGQGTEAFF. DNA of the CDR3: TGCGCCAGCAGCCAAGAACGTGGACAGGGTACTGAAGCTTTCTTT. The V gene is TRBV4-1, the J gene TRBJ1-1, with TRBD1 identical over 8 bases. V lost 0 bases, J lost 5 bases, and 5 bases stayed unmatched. Germline loops: CDR1 MGHRA, CDR2 YSYEKL. The CDR3 spans 15 residues.

The genes are TRBV27 and TRBJ1-2; perhaps TRBD1 as D (5 bases). This CDR3 is built from 13 residues. The germline gives CDR1 MNHEY, CDR2 SMNVEV (reference sequence). V lost 2 bases, J lost 10 bases, and 14 bases lay in between. CDR3 region: CASSLEGRGFYTF. CDR3 DNA sequence: TGTGCCAGCAGTTTAGAGGGGCGAGGGTTCTACACCTTC.

A single count supports this clone. This chain joins TRBV4-1 and TRBJ1-2, with a weak D call TRBD1 (6 bases). Looked up from germline, CDR1 is MGHRA and CDR2 is YSYEKL. This CDR3 spans 14 amino acids. Trimming shortened V by 0 bases and J by 8 bases, and 13 bases separated the two germline ends. This chain's CDR3 is CASSQDLTGHGYTF. The CDR3 region has the DNA TGCGCCAGCAGCCAAGATCTCACAGGGCACGGCTACACCTTC.

V usage is TRBV29-1 and J usage is TRBJ1-2; no definite D call. Trimming took off 4 bases at V and 4 bases at J, with 7 bases between the two ends. The CDR3 runs 11 residues. Germline V CDR1 and CDR2: SQVTM, ANQGSEA. In nucleotides, the CDR3 is TGCAGCGTTGTCGACATCTATGGCTACACCTTC. Residues: CSVVDIYGYTF.

The J gene is TRBJ1-1, the V gene TRBV2, with D hard to call. The CDR3 has 15 amino acids. Trimming removed 3 bases at V and 4 bases at J, with 15 bases between. Per the germline V gene, CDR1 is SNHLY and CDR2 is FYNNEI. CDR3 residues: CASSETGWGGTEAFF. The CDR3 DNA follows: TGTGCCAGCAGTGAGACGGGGTGGGGAGGCACTGAAGCTTTCTTT.

In its sample, this clone was seen once. This chain links TRBV27 with TRBJ1-6; no firm D call. CDR1 is MNHEY and CDR2 is SMNVEV in the germline V gene (reference sequence). The CDR3 length is 14 residues. V lost 6 bases to trimming and J lost 0 bases, with 6 bases between them. The CDR3 protein is CASRYSSYNSPLHF. Written as DNA, the CDR3 is TGTGCCAGCAGATACAGCTCCTATAATTCACCCCTCCACTTT.

V gene TRBV28 combines with J gene TRBJ2-1, with 10 bases aligning to TRBD2. The ends lost 8 bases at V and 5 bases at J; junction bases unmatched: 9. CDR3 length: 15 residues. Germline lookup yields CDR1 MDHEN and CDR2 SYDVKM. CDR3: CASALWLAGDNEQFF. CDR3 nucleotide sequence: TGTGCCAGCGCCTTGTGGCTAGCGGGAGACAATGAGCAGTTCTTC. The full variable domain, its missing parts supplied by reference TRBV28 and TRBJ2-1, is DVKVTQSSRYLVKRTGEKVFLECVQDMDHENMFWYRQDPGLGLRLIYFSYDVKMKEKGDIPEGYSVSREKKERFSLILESASTNQTSMYLCASALWLAGDNEQFFGPGTRLTVL.

The chain combines TRBV9 with TRBJ1-4; 8 bases line up with TRBD1. The CDR3 covers 15 residues. CDR1 and CDR2 (germline): SGDLS, YYNGEE. J gave up 8 bases and V 4 bases, and 10 bases lay outside the gene matches. The CDR3 DNA reads as TGTGCCAGCAGCCCCGTGACAGGGGTTTTCGAAAAACTGTTTTTT. The encoded protein is CASSPVTGVFEKLFF.

The rearrangement joins TRBV4-1 to TRBJ1-1; 7 bases match TRBD1. Germline V gene data show CDR1 as MGHRA and CDR2 as YSYEKL. The V gene end was trimmed by 3 bases and the J gene end by 4 bases; junction bases not matched to a gene: 8. The CDR3 extends over 15 amino acids. This CDR3 reads CASSQRGTAFTEAFF. The CDR3 DNA follows: TGCGCCAGCAGCCAGAGGGGGACAGCCTTCACTGAAGCTTTCTTT.

CDR3 region: CASSQGQGVGELFF. DNA for the CDR3: TGCGCCAGCAGCCAAGGACAGGGCGTCGGGGAGCTGTTTTTT. This sequence joins TRBV4-1 and TRBJ2-2; 7 bases map to TRBD1. From germline, CDR1 is MGHRA and CDR2 YSYEKL. The CDR3 has 14 residues. V shed 1 base and J 7 bases; nucleotides not matched to a gene: 3.

The V call is TRBV4-1, the J call TRBJ2-1, with 13 nucleotides matching TRBD2. Germline V lookup: CDR1 MGHRA, CDR2 YSYEKL. The CDR3 runs to 14 residues. The J segment lost 8 bases and the V segment lost 9 bases, leaving 7 bases of the junction unmatched. CDR3 loop: CASRGLAGDDEQFF. The CDR3 DNA reads TGCGCCAGTCGCGGACTAGCGGGGGACGATGAGCAGTTCTTC.

This chain uses TRBV6-6 with TRBJ2-7, with no clear D. There are 11 residues in the CDR3. Per the germline V gene, CDR1 is MNHNY and CDR2 is SVGAGI (reference sequence). Deletions cut 0 bases from V and 6 bases from J, with 3 bases between. The CDR3 DNA sequence: TGTGCCAGCAGTTACTCGCTCGAGCAGTACTTC. This translates into CASSYSLEQYF.

The V and J genes are TRBV5-1 and TRBJ2-1, with D uncertain. The CDR3 consists of 12 residues. V lost 5 bases and J lost 0, with 3 bases in between. Germline lookup yields CDR1 SGHRS and CDR2 YFSETQ. The CDR3 DNA sequence: TGCGCCAGCAGGTCCTCCTACAATGAGCAGTTCTTC. Translated, it gives CASRSSYNEQFF.

The chain has TRBV9 and TRBJ1-5; D remains unclear. V gave up 3 bases and J gave up 6 bases, with 13 bases separating them. CDR3 length: 14 residues. The germline gives CDR1 SGDLS, CDR2 YYNGEE. For the CDR3, the DNA is TGTGCCAGCAGCGCCTTGGGCTTTGGTCAGCCCCAGCATTTT. Protein product: CASSALGFGQPQHF. The full variable domain, in which reference TRBV9 and TRBJ1-5 provide the parts outside the CDR3, is DSGVTQTPKHLITATGQRVTLRCSPRSGDLSVYWYQQSLDQGLQFLIQYYNGEERAKGNILERFSAQQFPDLHSELNLSSLELGDSALYFCASSALGFGQPQHFGDGTRLSIL.

The V and J genes are TRBV11-2 and TRBJ2-1; D is perhaps TRBD2 (5 bases). The ends were cut back, 1 base at V and 5 bases at J, with 18 bases in the middle. Germline values: CDR1 SGHAT, CDR2 FQNNGV. There are 17 residues in the CDR3. DNA for the CDR3: TGTGCCAGCAGCTTAGTGGCTGCGGGCCGTCGTGACAATGAGCAGTTCTTC. Its protein is CASSLVAAGRRDNEQFF. Filled out from reference TRBV11-2 and TRBJ2-1, the complete variable domain reads EAGVAQSPRYKIIEKRQSVAFWCNPISGHATLYWYQQILGQGPKLLIQFQNNGVVDDSQLPKDRFSAERLKGVDSTLKIQPAKLEDSAVYLCASSLVAAGRRDNEQFFGPGTRLTVL.

The J gene is TRBJ1-1, the V gene TRBV19; weak D call: TRBD1 (5 bases). The CDR3 length is 13 residues. V gave up 10 bases and J gave up 0 bases, with 12 bases separating them. CDR1 and CDR2 from the germline V gene are LNHDA and SQIVND (reference sequence). This CDR3 is CATEDRLNTEAFF. The CDR3 region has the DNA TGTGCCACTGAAGACAGACTGAACACTGAAGCTTTCTTT.

This chain links TRBV19 with TRBJ1-5; TRBD1 agrees at 8 bases. Trimming took 6 bases from V and 3 from J; bases not matched to a gene: 16. The germline V gene encodes CDR1 LNHDA and CDR2 SQIVND (reference sequence). The CDR3 extends over 18 amino acids. The CDR3 nucleotides are TGTGCCAGTAGCAAACCCCGGACAGGGAAGAAAAACAATCAGCCCCAGCATTTT. It encodes CASSKPRTGKKNNQPQHF.

The rearrangement joins TRBV5-4 to TRBJ1-1, with a tentative D call TRBD1 (5 bases). The CDR3 contains 15 residues. CDR1 is SGHNT, CDR2 YYREEE, per germline (reference sequence). Trimming pared 0 bases from V and 11 bases from J, leaving 20 bases between. DNA for the CDR3: TGTGCCAGCAGCTTGGATCAGGGTTTGAGTGCGGTGGCTTTCTTT. Translated, it gives CASSLDQGLSAVAFF.

The gene calls are TRBV9 and TRBJ1-1; a weak D match, TRBD1 (5 bases). The CDR3 loop spans 13 amino acids. The V end lost 4 bases, the J end lost 1 base, and 8 bases lay between the germline ends. From germline, CDR1 is SGDLS and CDR2 YYNGEE. In DNA, the CDR3 is TGTGCCAGCAGCTGGGGGTCGAACACTGAAGCTTTCTTT. Its protein product is CASSWGSNTEAFF.

The CDR3 sequence: CASSLLAETYNEQFF. In DNA, the CDR3 is TGTGCCAGCAGTTTACTAGCGGAGACCTACAATGAGCAGTTCTTC. The genes are TRBV7-6 and TRBJ2-1; TRBD2 aligns across 8 bases. The junction had 6 bases not matched to a gene; V was cut back by 6 bases and J by 2 bases. The CDR3 has 15 residues. CDR1 is SGHVS and CDR2 is FNYEAQ in the germline V gene.

This chain connects TRBV5-6 to TRBJ1-5, with D possibly being TRBD1 (5 bases). The CDR3 is 16 residues long. Trimming left V 3 bases short and J 0 bases short, with 13 bases between. CDR1 is SGHDT, CDR2 YYEEEE, per germline. The CDR3 protein is CASSSWGRYSNQPQHF. CDR3 DNA: TGTGCCAGCAGCTCCTGGGGACGGTATAGCAATCAGCCCCAGCATTTT.

The chain combines TRBV7-8 with TRBJ1-2, with a possible D match to TRBD1 (5 bases). V lost 3 bases to trimming and J lost 5 bases, with 19 bases between them. This CDR3 has 16 amino acids. Germline V gene data show CDR1 as SGHVS and CDR2 as FQNEAQ. The CDR3 region is CASSFYRLKPTYGYTF. CDR3 coding DNA: TGTGCCAGCAGCTTCTACAGGCTCAAACCTACTTATGGCTACACCTTC.